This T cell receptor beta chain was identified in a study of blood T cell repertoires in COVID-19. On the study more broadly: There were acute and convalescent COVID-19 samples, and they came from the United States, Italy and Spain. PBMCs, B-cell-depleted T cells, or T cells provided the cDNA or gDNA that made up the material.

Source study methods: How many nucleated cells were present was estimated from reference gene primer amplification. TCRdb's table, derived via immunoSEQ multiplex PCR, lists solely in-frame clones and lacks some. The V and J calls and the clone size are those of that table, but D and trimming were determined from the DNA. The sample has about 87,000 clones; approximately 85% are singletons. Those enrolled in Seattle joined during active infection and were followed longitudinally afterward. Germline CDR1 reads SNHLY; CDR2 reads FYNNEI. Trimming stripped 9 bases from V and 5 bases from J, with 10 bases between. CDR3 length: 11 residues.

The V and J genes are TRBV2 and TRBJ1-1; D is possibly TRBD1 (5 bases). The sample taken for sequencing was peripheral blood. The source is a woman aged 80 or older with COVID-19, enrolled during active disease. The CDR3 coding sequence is TGTGCCAGTAATACAGGAACTGAAGCTTTCTTT. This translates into CASNTGTEAFF.